This T cell receptor (beta chain) was captured in a study of cytomegalovirus exposure and HLA in healthy donors. As to this clone: Antigen specificity is unknown.

Overall study results and limits: Cytomegalovirus status was reportedly diagnosed by the classifier with high specificity and sensitivity. A list of approximately 150 TCR beta chains associated with cytomegalovirus was given.

Germline CDR1 and CDR2: SGHRS and YFSETQ. The V end lost 4 bases, the J end lost 4 bases, and 11 bases lay between the germline ends. This CDR3 has 13 residues. Use of 60 Vbeta and 13 Jbeta primers characterized the PCR. TCRdb keeps only in-frame clones here, not all; method: immunoSEQ multiplex PCR. The specimen's table records 150,000 to 200,000 clones. Sequencing input: PBMCs. The source is a man aged 30 to 45 in good health and CMV-seronegative. V gene TRBV5-1 combines with J gene TRBJ1-2, with D perhaps matching TRBD1 (6 bases). DNA of the CDR3: TGCGCCAGCAGCGAGGACAGCTTCTATGGCTACACCTTC. It is translated as CASSEDSFYGYTF.